This TCR beta chain emerged from a study of T-cell memory formation after mild COVID-19. TCRdb used MiXCR to reprocess the 5' RACE reads, holding one entry per CDR3 protein. The sample includes tens of thousands of distinct CDR3 sequences, roughly 14% of them seen just once. The study, taken as a whole, reports: The CD4+ clones that contracted clustered mainly within CM and EM, and the CD8+ clones concentrated in EMRA.

The V gene's germline CDR1 is DFQATT and CDR2 SNEGSKA (reference sequence). With V trimmed by 1 base and J by 7 bases, 7 bases remained unmatched. The CDR3 has 14 amino acids. On this clonotype itself: Its matching antigen is unknown.

This chain joins TRBV20-1 and TRBJ2-1, with 7 nucleotides matching TRBD2. This TCR came from an adult woman who had mild COVID-19 (a few samples of this study predate the infection). Cell type and time point are not known. The sequencing input was PBMCs or a T cell subset sorted from them (not recorded which). The CDR3 DNA is TGCAGTGCTAGAGGAGCGGGGCTTGAGAATGAGCAGTTCTTC. It translates to CSARGAGLENEQFF.